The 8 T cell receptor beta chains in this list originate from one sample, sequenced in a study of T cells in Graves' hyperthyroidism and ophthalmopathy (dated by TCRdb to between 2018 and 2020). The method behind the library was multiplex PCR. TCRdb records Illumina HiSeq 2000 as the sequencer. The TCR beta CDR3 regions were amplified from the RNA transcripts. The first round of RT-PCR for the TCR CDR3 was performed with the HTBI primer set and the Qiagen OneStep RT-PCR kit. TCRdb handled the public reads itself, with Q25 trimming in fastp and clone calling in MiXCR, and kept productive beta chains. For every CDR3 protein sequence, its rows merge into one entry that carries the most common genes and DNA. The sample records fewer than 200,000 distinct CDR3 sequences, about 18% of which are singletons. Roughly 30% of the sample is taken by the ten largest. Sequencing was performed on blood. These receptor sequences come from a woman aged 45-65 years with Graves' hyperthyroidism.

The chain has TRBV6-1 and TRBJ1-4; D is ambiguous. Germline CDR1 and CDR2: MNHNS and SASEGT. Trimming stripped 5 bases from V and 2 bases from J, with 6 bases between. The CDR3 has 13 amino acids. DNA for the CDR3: TGTGCCAGCAGTAGGGTTACTAATGAAAAACTGTTTTTT. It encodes CASSRVTNEKLFF.

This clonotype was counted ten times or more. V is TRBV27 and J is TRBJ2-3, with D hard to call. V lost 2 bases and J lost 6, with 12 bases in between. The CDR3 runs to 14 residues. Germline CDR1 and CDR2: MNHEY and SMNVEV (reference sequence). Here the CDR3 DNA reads TGTGCCAGCAGTTTAAGTCAAACCTTGGATACGCAGTATTTT. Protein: CASSLSQTLDTQYF.

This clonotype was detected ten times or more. The CDR3 DNA follows: TGCAGCGGACGAGGTACAGATACGCAGTATTTT. Its protein product is CSGRGTDTQYF. The chain couples TRBV29-1 to TRBJ2-3; unclear D gene. CDR3 length: 11 residues. Germline assignment: CDR1 SQVTM and CDR2 ANQGSEA. The V end was cut by 7 bases, the J end by 3 bases, with 8 bases between.

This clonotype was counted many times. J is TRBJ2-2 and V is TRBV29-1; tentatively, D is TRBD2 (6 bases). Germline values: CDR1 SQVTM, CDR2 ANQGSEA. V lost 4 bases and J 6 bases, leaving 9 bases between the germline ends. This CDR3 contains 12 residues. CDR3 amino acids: CSVGSGAGELFF. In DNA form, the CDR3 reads TGCAGCGTTGGTTCGGGGGCCGGGGAGCTGTTTTTT.

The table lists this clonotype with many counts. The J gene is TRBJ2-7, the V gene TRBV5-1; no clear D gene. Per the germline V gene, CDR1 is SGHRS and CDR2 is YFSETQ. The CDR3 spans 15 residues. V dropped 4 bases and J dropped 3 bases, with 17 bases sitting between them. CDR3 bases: TGCGCCAGCAGCCCTACGGGTGGATCGTACTACGAGCAGTACTTC. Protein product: CASSPTGGSYYEQYF.

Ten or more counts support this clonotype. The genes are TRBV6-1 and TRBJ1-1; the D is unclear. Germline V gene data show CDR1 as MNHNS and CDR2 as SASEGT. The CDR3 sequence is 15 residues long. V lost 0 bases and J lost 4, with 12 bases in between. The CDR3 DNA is TGTGCCAGCAGTGAAGCCTTGAGTAGTGGCACTGAAGCTTTCTTT. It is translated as CASSEALSSGTEAFF.

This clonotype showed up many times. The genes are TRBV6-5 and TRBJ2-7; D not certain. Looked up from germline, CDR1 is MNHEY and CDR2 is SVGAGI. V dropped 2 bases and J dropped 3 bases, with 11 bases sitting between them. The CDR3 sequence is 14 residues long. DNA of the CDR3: TGTGCCAGCAGTTACGACCTAAGCCACTACGAGCAGTACTTC. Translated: CASSYDLSHYEQYF.

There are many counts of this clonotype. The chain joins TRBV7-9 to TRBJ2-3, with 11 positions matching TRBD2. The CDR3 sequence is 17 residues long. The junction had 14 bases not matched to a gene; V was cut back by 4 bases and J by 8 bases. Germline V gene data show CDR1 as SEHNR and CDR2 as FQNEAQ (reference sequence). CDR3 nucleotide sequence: TGTGCCAGCAGCTCCGTAGAGGCAACTAGCGGGGGTCGTACGCAGTATTTT. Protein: CASSSVEATSGGRTQYF.